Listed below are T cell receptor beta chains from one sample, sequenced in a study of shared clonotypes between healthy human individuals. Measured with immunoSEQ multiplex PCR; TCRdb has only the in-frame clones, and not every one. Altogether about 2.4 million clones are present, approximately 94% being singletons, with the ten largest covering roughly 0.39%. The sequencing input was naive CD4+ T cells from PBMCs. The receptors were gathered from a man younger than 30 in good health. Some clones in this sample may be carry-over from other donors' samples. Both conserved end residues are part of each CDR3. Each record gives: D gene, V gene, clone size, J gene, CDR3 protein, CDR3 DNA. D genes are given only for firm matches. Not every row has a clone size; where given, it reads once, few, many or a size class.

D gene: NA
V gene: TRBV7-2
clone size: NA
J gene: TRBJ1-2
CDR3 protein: CASSLARVNYGYTF
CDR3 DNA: TGTGCCAGCAGCTTAGCTCGGGTTAACTATGGCTACACCTTC

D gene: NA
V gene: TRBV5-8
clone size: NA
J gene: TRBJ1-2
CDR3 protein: CASKPHPLSPYGYTF
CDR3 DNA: TGTGCCAGCAAGCCTCACCCACTGAGTCCCTATGGCTACACCTTC

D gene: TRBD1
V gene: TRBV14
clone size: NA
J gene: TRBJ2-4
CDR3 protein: CASSPGTGLNIQYF
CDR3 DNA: TGTGCCAGCAGCCCCGGGACAGGGCTAAACATTCAGTACTTC

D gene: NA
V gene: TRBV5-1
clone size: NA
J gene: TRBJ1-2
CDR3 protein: CASSFGPAVNYGYTF
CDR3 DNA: TGCGCCAGCAGCTTTGGTCCGGCAGTTAACTATGGCTACACCTTC

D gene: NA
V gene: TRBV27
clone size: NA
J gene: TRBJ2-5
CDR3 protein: CATRTRRGETQYF
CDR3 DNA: TGTGCCACTAGGACACGGCGGGGAGAGACCCAGTACTTC

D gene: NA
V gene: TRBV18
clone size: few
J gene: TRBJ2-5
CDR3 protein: CASSPLGETQYF
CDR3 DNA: TGTGCCAGCTCACCACTCGGGGAGACCCAGTACTTC

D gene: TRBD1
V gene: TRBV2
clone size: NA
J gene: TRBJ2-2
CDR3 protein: CASRDRVTGELFF
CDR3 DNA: TGTGCCAGCCGGGACAGGGTCACCGGGGAGCTGTTTTTT

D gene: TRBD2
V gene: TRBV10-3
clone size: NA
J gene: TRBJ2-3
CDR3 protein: CAITGTSGADTQYF
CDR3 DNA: TGTGCCATCACTGGGACTAGCGGCGCAGATACGCAGTATTTT

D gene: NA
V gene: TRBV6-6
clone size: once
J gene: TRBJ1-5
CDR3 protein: CASSTGSNQPQHF
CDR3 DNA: TGTGCCAGCAGCACCGGCTCAAATCAGCCCCAGCATTTT

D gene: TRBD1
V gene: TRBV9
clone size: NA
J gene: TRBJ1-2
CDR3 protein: CASSVGSGGYGYTF
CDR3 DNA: TGTGCCAGCAGCGTAGGGTCAGGGGGTTATGGCTACACCTTC

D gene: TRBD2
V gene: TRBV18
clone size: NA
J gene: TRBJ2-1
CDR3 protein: CASSPLAGEGNEQFF
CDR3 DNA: TGTGCCAGCTCACCACTAGCGGGAGAGGGGAATGAGCAGTTCTTC

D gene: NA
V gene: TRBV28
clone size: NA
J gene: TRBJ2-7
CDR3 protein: CASSFNQGKGAYEQYF
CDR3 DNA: TGTGCCAGCAGTTTCAATCAGGGGAAGGGAGCCTACGAGCAGTACTTC

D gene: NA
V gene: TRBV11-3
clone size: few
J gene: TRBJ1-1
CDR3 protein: CASSLAVGTEAFF
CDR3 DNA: TGTGCCAGCAGCTTAGCGGTGGGGACTGAAGCTTTCTTT

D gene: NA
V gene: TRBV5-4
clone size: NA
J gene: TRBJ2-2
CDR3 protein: CASSSQGGAGELFF
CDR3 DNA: TGTGCCAGCAGCTCCCAGGGAGGAGCCGGGGAGCTGTTTTTT

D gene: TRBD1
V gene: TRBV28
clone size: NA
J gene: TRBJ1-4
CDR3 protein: CAVSPGGYDEKLFF
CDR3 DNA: TGTGCCGTGAGCCCAGGGGGTTATGATGAAAAACTGTTTTTT

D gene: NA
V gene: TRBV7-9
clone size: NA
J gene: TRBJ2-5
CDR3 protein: CASSLNQGSETQYF
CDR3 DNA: TGTGCCAGCAGCCTCAACCAGGGTTCTGAGACCCAGTACTTC

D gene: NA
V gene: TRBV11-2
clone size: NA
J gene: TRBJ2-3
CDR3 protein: CASSWGRADTQYF
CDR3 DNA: TGTGCCAGCAGCTGGGGTCGTGCAGATACGCAGTATTTT

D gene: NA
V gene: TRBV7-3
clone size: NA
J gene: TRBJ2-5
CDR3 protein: CASSRRTGETQYF
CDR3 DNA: TGTGCCAGCAGTAGGAGGACGGGGGAGACCCAGTACTTC

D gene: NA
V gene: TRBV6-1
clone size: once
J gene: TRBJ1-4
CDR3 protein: CATLHRRDVIEKLFF
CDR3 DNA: TGTGCCACCCTCCATCGCCGGGACGTCATTGAAAAACTGTTTTTT

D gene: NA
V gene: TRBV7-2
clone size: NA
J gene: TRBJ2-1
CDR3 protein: CASSPTLGSYNEQFF
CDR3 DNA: TGTGCCAGCAGCCCGACTCTGGGTTCCTACAATGAGCAGTTCTTC

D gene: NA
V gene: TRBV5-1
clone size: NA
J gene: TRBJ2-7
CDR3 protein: CASSQYGETFYEQYF
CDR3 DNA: TGCGCCAGCAGCCAATATGGGGAGACCTTCTACGAGCAGTACTTC

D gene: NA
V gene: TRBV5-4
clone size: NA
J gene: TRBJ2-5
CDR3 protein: CASSFPRQETQYF
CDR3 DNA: TGTGCCAGCAGCTTCCCCAGACAAGAGACCCAGTACTTC

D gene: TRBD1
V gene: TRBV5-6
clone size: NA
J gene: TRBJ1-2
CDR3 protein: CASSSTGYGYTF
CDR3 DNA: TGTGCCAGCAGCTCGACAGGGTATGGCTACACCTTC

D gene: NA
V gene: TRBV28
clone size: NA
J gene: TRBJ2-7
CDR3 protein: CASSFKRTFSYEQYF
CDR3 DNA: TGTGCCAGCAGTTTTAAGCGTACTTTTTCCTACGAGCAGTACTTC

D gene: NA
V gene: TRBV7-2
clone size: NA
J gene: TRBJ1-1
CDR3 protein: CASSLAAALKAEAFF
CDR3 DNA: TGTGCCAGCAGCTTAGCGGCAGCCCTGAAGGCTGAAGCTTTCTTT

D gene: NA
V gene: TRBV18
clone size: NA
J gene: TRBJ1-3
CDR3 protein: CASSPQGSVNTIYF
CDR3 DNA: TGTGCCAGCTCACCACAGGGGTCCGTAAACACCATATATTTT